The clone carrying this T cell receptor (beta chain) was seen more than once but under ten times. This CDR3 is built from 14 residues. Germline loops: CDR1 LNHDA, CDR2 SQIVND (reference sequence). Trimming removed 3 bases from V and 4 bases from J; junction bases left unmatched: 4. The source of the sample is a study of blood T cell repertoires in COVID-19. In the study overall: Specimens from acute and convalescent COVID-19 originated in the United States, Italy and Spain. PBMCs, B-cell-depleted T cells, or T cells were the source of the cDNA or gDNA that made up the material.

This study enrolled people aged about 18 to 90 from roughly 22 US geographic areas. What the recovered Cohort 3 donors had was two negative PCRs, clearance, or symptom resolution. The repertoire was sequenced with immunoSEQ multiplex PCR; TCRdb's copy has only in-frame clones and lacks some. This sample has 180,000 or so clones, with over 70% found just once. This chain uses TRBV19 with TRBJ1-2; 8 bases are a match to TRBD1. The receptor's source is a man aged 45-65 years who had recovered from COVID-19. Sequencing used PBMCs or T cells enriched from blood (not recorded which). In DNA form, the CDR3 reads TGTGCCAGTAGTATGTCAGGGGGCGCCTATGGCTACACCTTC. It encodes CASSMSGGAYGYTF. Combining the CDR3 with reference TRBV19 and TRBJ1-2 gives the whole variable domain DGGITQSPKYLFRKEGQNVTLSCEQNLNHDAMYWYRQDPGQGLRLIYYSQIVNDFQKGDIAEGYSVSREKKESFPLTVTSAQKNPTAFYLCASSMSGGAYGYTFGSGTRLTVV.